This T cell receptor (beta chain) was documented in a study of blood T cell repertoires in COVID-19. Study-level information: Sites in the United States, Italy and Spain provided acute and convalescent COVID-19 samples. Nucleic acid was either cDNA or gDNA, and it came from T cells, B-cell-depleted T cells, or PBMCs.

Authors' data handling: Reference gene primer amplification gave nucleated cell count estimates. Some clones are missing from TCRdb's copy, which holds only in-frame ones; the method was immunoSEQ multiplex PCR. V and J calls plus clone size are reproduced from that table; the DNA served to infer D and trimming. The table includes over 150,000 clones, 76% detected once. A single count supports this clone. The CDR3 spans 16 residues. Between the trimmed V and J ends, which lost 3 bases and 4 bases, there was a span of 16 bases. Germline CDR1 reads SEHNR; CDR2 reads FQNEAQ (reference sequence). Sample: peripheral blood. The sequence was obtained from an elderly woman with acute or convalescent COVID-19. The V gene is TRBV7-9, the J gene TRBJ2-1, with D perhaps matching TRBD1 (5 bases). CDR3 in amino acids: CASSFYTWTQYNEQFF. DNA of the CDR3: TGTGCCAGCAGCTTTTACACCTGGACACAATACAATGAGCAGTTCTTC.